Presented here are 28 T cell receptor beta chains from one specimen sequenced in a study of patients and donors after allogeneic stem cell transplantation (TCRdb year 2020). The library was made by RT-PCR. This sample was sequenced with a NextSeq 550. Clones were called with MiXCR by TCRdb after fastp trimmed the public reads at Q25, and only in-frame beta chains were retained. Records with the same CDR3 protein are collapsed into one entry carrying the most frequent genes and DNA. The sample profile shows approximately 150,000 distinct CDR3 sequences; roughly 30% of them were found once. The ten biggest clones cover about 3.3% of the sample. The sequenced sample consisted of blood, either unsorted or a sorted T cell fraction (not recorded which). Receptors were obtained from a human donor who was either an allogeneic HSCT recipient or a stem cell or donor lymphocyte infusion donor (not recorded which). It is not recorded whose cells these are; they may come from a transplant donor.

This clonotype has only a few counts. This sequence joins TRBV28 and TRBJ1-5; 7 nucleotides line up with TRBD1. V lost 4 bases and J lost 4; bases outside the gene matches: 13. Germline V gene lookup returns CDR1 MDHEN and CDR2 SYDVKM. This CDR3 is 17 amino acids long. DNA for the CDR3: TGTGCCAGCAGTTACCGACTAACAGGGGCCTCTAATCAGCCCCAGCATTTT. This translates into CASSYRLTGASNQPQHF.

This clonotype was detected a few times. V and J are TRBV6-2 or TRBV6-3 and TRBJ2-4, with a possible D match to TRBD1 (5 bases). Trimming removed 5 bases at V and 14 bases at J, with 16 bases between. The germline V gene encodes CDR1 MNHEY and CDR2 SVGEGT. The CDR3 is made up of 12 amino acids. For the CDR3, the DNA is TGTGCCAGCAGTCCAATAGGGGTTGGAGAGTACTTC. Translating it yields CASSPIGVGEYF.

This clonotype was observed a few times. CDR3 protein: CACDTGLEKLFF. The CDR3 DNA sequence: TGTGCCTGTGACACGGGGCTCGAAAAACTGTTTTTT. The chain couples TRBV30 to TRBJ1-4; D might be TRBD1 (5 bases). The CDR3 sequence is 12 residues long. Germline V gives CDR1 GTSNPN, CDR2 SVGIG (reference sequence). V gave up 6 bases and J gave up 8 bases, with 13 bases separating them.

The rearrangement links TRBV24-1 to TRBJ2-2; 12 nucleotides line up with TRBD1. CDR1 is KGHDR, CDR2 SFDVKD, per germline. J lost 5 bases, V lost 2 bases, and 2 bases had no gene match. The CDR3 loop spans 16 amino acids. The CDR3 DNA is TGTGCCACCAGTGATTGGGACAGGGGGCTTACCGGGGAGCTGTTTTTT. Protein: CATSDWDRGLTGELFF.

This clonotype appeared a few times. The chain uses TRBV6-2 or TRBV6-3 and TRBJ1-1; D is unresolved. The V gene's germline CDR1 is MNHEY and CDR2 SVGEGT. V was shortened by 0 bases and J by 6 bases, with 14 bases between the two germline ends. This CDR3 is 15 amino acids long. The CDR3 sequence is CASSYSKQKIPEAFF. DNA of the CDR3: TGTGCCAGCAGTTACTCGAAACAGAAAATTCCTGAAGCTTTCTTT.

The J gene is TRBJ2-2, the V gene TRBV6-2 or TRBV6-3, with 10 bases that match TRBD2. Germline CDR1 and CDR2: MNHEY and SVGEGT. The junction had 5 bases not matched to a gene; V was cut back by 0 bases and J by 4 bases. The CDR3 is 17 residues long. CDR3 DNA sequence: TGTGCCAGCAGTTACTCCCCGGGACTAGCGACCACCGGGGAGCTGTTTTTT. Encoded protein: CASSYSPGLATTGELFF.

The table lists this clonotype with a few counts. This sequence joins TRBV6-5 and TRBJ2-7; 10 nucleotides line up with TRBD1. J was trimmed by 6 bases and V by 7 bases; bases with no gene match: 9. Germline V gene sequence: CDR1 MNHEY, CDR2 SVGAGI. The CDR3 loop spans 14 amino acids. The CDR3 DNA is TGTGCCAGCACTACCGGGACAGGGGACGTCGAGCAGTACTTC. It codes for CASTTGTGDVEQYF.

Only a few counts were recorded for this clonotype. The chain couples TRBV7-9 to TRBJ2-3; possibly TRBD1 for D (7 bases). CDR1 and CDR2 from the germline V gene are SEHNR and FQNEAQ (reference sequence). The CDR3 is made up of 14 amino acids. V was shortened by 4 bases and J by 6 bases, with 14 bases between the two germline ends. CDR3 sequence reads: CASSSSTGRDTQYF. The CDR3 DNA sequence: TGTGCCAGCAGCTCCTCGACAGGGAGGGATACGCAGTATTTT.

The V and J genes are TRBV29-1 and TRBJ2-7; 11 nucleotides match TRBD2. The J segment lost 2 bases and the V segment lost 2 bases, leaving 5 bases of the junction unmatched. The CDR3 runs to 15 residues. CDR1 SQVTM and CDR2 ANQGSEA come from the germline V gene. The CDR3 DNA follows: TGCAGCGTTGAACAAGTTAGCGGGAGGGCCTACGAGCAGTACTTC. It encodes CSVEQVSGRAYEQYF.

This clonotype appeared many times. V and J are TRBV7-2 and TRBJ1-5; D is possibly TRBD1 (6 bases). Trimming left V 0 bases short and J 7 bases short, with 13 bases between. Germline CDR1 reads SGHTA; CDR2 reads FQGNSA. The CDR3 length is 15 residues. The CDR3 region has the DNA TGTGCCAGCAGCTTAGCGACAGGTCAAGGGCAGCCCCAGCATTTT. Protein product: CASSLATGQGQPQHF.

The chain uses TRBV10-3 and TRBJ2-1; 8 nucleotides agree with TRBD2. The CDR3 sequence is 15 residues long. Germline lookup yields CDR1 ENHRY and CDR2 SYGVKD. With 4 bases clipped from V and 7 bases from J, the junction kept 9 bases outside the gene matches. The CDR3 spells CAISGKTSVGNEQFF. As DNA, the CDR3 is TGTGCCATCAGTGGGAAGACTAGCGTAGGGAATGAGCAGTTCTTC.

The CDR3 DNA follows: TGTGCCAGCAGTCCTAATGGAGGGTGGGATGAGCAGTTCTTC. Amino acid sequence: CASSPNGGWDEQFF. This chain links TRBV27 with TRBJ2-1; TRBD2 might be the D (6 bases). Germline CDR1 is MNHEY and CDR2 is SMNVEV (reference sequence). V was pared by 5 bases and J by 8 bases, with 16 bases between. This CDR3 has 14 residues.

The CDR3 here is CASSQVRVSYEQYF. The CDR3, as DNA: TGCGCCAGCAGCCAAGTACGGGTTTCGTACGAGCAGTACTTC. This sequence joins TRBV4-3 and TRBJ2-7; D call uncertain. The ends were cut back, 1 base at V and 4 bases at J, with 11 bases in the middle. Per germline, CDR1 LGHNA and CDR2 YSLEER. The CDR3 extends over 14 amino acids.

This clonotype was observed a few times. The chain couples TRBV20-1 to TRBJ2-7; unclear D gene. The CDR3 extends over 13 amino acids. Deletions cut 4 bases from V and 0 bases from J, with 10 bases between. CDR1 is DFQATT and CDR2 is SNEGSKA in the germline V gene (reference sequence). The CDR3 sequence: CSATPVNSYEQYF. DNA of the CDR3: TGCAGTGCTACCCCCGTTAACTCCTACGAGCAGTACTTC.

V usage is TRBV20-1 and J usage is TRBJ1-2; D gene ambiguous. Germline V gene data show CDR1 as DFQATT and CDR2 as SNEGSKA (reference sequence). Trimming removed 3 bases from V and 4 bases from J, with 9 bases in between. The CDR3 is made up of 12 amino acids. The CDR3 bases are TGCAGTGCTAGGGTCCGGACCTATGGCTACACCTTC. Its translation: CSARVRTYGYTF.

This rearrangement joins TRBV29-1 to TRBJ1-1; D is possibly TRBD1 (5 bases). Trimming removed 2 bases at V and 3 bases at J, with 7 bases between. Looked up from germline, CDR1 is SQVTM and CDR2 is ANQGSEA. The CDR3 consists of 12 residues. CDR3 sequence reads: CSVEQGYTEAFF. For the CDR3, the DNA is TGCAGCGTTGAACAGGGATACACTGAAGCTTTCTTT.

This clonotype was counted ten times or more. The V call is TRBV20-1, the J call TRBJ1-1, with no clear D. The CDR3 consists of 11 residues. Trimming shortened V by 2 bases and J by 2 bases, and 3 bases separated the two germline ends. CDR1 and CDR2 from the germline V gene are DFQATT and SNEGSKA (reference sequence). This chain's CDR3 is CSARFNTEAFF. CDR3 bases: TGCAGTGCTAGATTCAACACTGAAGCTTTCTTT.

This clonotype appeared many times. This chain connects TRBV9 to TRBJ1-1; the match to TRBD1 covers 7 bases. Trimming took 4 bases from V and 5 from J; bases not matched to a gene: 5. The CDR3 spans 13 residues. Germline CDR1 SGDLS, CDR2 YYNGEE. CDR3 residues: CASSSTGRTEAFF. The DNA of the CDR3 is TGTGCCAGCAGCTCGACAGGGCGAACTGAAGCTTTCTTT.

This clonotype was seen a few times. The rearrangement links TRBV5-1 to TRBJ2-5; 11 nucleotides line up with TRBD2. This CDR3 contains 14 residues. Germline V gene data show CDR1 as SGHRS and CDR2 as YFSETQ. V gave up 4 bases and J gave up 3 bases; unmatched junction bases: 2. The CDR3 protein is CASSPGLAEETQYF. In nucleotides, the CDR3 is TGCGCCAGCAGCCCGGGACTAGCGGAAGAGACCCAGTACTTC.

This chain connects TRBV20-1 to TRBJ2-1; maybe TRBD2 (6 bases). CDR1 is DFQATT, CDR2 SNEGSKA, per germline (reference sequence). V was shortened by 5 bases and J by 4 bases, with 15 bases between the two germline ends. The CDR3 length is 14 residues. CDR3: CSAGDLEGYNEQFF. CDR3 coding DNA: TGCAGTGCTGGGGACTTAGAGGGTTACAATGAGCAGTTCTTC.

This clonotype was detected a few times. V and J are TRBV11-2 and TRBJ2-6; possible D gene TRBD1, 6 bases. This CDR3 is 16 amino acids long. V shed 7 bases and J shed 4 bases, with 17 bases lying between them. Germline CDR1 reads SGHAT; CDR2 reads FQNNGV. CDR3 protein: CASTPTGSLGANVLTF. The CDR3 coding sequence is TGTGCCAGCACCCCAACAGGGTCCTTGGGGGCCAACGTCCTGACTTTC.

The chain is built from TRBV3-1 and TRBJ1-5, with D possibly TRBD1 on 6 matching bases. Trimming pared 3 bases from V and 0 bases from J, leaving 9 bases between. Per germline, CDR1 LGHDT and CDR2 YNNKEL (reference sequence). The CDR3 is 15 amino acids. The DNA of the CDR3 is TGTGCCAGCAGCCACGGGACACTTAGCAATCAGCCCCAGCATTTT. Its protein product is CASSHGTLSNQPQHF.

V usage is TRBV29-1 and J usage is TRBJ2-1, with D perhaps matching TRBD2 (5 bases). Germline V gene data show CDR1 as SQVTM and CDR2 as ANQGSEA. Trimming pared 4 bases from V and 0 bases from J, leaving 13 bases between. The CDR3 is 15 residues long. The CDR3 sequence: CSVVYGKSSYNEQFF. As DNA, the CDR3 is TGCAGCGTTGTTTACGGGAAGAGCTCCTACAATGAGCAGTTCTTC.

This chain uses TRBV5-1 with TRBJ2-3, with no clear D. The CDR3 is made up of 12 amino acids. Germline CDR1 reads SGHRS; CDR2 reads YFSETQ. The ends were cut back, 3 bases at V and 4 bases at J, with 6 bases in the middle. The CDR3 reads CASSSGPDTQYF. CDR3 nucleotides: TGCGCCAGCAGCTCAGGTCCAGATACGCAGTATTTT.

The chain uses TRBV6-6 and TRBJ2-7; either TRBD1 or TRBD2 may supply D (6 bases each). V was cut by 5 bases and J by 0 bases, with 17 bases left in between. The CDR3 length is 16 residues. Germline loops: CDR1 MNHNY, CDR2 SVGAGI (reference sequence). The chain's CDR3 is CASSLGGWMASYEQYF. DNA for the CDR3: TGTGCCAGCAGTCTAGGGGGGTGGATGGCCTCCTACGAGCAGTACTTC.

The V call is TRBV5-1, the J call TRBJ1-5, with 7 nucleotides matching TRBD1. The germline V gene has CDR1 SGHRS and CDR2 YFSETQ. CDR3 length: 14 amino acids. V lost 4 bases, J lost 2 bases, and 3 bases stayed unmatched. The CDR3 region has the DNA TGCGCCAGCAGCACTGGACAGGGCAATCAGCCCCAGCATTTT. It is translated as CASSTGQGNQPQHF.

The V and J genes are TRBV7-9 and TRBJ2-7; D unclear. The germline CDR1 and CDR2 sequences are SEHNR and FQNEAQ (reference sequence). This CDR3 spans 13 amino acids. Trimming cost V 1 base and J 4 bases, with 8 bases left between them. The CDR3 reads CASSLDPGYEQYF. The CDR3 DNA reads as TGTGCCAGCAGCTTAGATCCCGGATACGAGCAGTACTTC.

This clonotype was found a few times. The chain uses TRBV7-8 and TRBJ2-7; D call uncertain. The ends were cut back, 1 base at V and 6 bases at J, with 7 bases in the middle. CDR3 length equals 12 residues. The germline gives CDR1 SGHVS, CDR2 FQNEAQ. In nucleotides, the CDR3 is TGTGCCAGCAGCTTAGGGGGTGGCGAGCAGTACTTC. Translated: CASSLGGGEQYF.